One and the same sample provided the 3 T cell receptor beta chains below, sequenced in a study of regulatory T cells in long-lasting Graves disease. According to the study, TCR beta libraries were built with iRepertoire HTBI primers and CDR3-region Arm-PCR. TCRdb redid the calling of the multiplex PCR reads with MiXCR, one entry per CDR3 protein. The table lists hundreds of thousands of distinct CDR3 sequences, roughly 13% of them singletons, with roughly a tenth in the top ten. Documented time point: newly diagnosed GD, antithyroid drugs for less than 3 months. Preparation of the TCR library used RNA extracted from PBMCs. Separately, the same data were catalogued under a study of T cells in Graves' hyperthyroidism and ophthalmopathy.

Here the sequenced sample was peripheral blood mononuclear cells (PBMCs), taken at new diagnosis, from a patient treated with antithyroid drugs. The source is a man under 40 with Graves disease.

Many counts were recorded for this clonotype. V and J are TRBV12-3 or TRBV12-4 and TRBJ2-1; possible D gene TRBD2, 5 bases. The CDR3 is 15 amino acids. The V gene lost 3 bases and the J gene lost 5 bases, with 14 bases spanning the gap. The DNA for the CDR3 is TGTGCCAGCAGTTTGCTAGCTAGTTACGACAATGAGCAGTTCTTC. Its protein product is CASSLLASYDNEQFF.

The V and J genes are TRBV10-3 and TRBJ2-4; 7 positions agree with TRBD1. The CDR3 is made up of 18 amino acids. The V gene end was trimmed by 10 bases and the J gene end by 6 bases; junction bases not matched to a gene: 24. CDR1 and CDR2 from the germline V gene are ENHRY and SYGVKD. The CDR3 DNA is TGTGCCACCCACCCCAATGAACCGGGACAGTCTTCCAGAAACATTCAGTACTTC. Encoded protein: CATHPNEPGQSSRNIQYF.

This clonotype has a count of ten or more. CDR3 in amino acids: CASSYSNGAYEQYF. The DNA for the CDR3 is TGTGCCAGCAGTTATTCTAATGGAGCCTACGAGCAGTACTTC. The V call is TRBV6-5, the J call TRBJ2-7; no clear D gene. Germline CDR1 and CDR2: MNHEY and SVGAGI. The CDR3 is made up of 14 amino acids. Trimming shortened V by 3 bases and J by 2 bases, and 11 bases separated the two germline ends.